This entry concerns a single T cell receptor beta chain. Measured with immunoSEQ multiplex PCR; TCRdb has only the in-frame clones, and not every one. The table includes 270,000 or so clones, around 77% detected once. This record comes from a study of cytotoxic CD8 clonotypes in ibrutinib-treated CLL. This receptor was obtained from a human donor with chronic lymphocytic leukemia. Material: PBMCs, obtained at disease progression, from a patient treated with ibrutinib.

The CDR3 sequence is CASSGGAGQGFNYGYTF. DNA of the CDR3: TGTGCCAGCAGTGGTGGGGCCGGCCAGGGCTTTAACTATGGCTACACCTTC. The gene calls are TRBV25-1 and TRBJ1-2, with a possible D match to TRBD1 (5 bases). Trimming took 4 bases from V and 1 from J, leaving 19 bases between them. The CDR3 has 17 residues. CDR1 MGHDK and CDR2 SYGVNS come from the germline V gene.